The clone carrying this T cell receptor beta chain is termed medium-sized. This entry belongs to a study of PD-1 blockade in classical Hodgkin lymphoma. Repertoires were generated with immunoSEQ multiplex PCR, while TCRdb's copy carries only in-frame clones and drops some. The sample has around 66,000 clones, over 70% seen once; the top ten hold just over 9%. The V end lost 2 bases, the J end lost 2 bases, and 11 bases lay between the germline ends. Germline CDR1 is SGHRS and CDR2 is YFSETQ. The CDR3 has 14 amino acids. Exposure to brentuximab vedotin varied, and each patient had relapsed following autologous stem cell transplantation.

The source was peripheral blood mononuclear cells (PBMCs), collected before the second cycle of nivolumab. The sequence derives from a human donor with classical Hodgkin lymphoma. This rearrangement joins TRBV5-1 to TRBJ2-7; no clear D. Written as DNA, the CDR3 is TGCGCCAGCAGCTTCGGCAGGTCCACCTACGAGCAGTACTTC. It specifies CASSFGRSTYEQYF.